This TCR beta chain was recovered during a study of OX40 agonist ivuxolimab in advanced cancers. Findings and caveats of the study: The antigen specificity of the peripheral T cells (those that were expanded) was not determined. Low normalized T-cell clonal expansion was additionally recorded for some nonresponders.

The CDR3 is 13 amino acids. The V gene lost 4 bases and the J gene lost 1 base, with 7 bases spanning the gap. The germline V gene encodes CDR1 PRHDT and CDR2 FYEKMQ (reference sequence). In its sample, this clone is medium-sized (0.01 to 0.1%). Its antigen is not known. Any history of autoimmune disease or systemic immunosuppression disqualified patients. The assay was immunoSEQ multiplex PCR, and TCRdb's table has in-frame clones only and misses some. The sample lists 45,000 to 50,000 clones, around 80% occurring once. The V and J genes are TRBV13 and TRBJ1-1; D call uncertain. Sample: CD4+ or CD8+ T cells sorted from blood, taken in a trial of the OX40 agonist ivuxolimab. The clonotype originates from an adult with an advanced solid tumor such as melanoma, head and neck, liver or kidney cancer. The CDR3 region has the DNA TGTGCCAGCAGCTCGAATAAGAACACTGAAGCTTTCTTT. This translates into CASSSNKNTEAFF.